What follows are 25 T cell receptor beta chains derived from one specimen sequenced in a study of T-cell memory formation after mild COVID-19. TCRdb re-analysed the 5' RACE reads in MiXCR, keeping a single row per CDR3 protein. Among roughly 250,000 distinct CDR3 sequences listed, less than 20% were seen once. Sequences were obtained from PBMCs or a T cell subset sorted from them (not recorded which). Receptor source: a man between 18 and 35 years old who had mild COVID-19 (a few samples of this study predate the infection). Cell type and time point are not known.

The chain joins TRBV2 to TRBJ1-2; D call uncertain. V was cut by 4 bases and J by 3 bases, with 6 bases left in between. Germline CDR1 is SNHLY and CDR2 is FYNNEI. This CDR3 region has 12 residues. CDR3 DNA sequence: TGTGCCAGCAGTGGGAGAGACTATGGCTACACCTTC. This sequence encodes CASSGRDYGYTF.

This clonotype was detected ten times or more. The CDR3 nucleotides are TGTGCCATCAAGTCGGGCAGGGGCGACGAGCAGTACTTC. As protein: CAIKSGRGDEQYF. V and J are TRBV10-3 and TRBJ2-7, with a tentative D call TRBD1 (6 bases). From germline, CDR1 is ENHRY and CDR2 SYGVKD. Between the trimmed V and J ends, which lost 7 bases and 5 bases, there was a span of 15 bases. CDR3 size: 13 residues.

This clonotype was counted between two and nine times. This rearrangement joins TRBV6-5 to TRBJ1-1; D gene ambiguous. Trimming took off 5 bases at V and 6 bases at J, with 13 bases between the two ends. This CDR3 spans 13 amino acids. Looked up from germline, CDR1 is MNHEY and CDR2 is SVGAGI. This chain's CDR3 is CASSNPTRSEAFF. DNA of the CDR3: TGTGCCAGCAGTAACCCCACAAGGTCTGAAGCTTTCTTT.

J is TRBJ2-5 and V is TRBV7-2; D possibly corresponds to TRBD1 (5 bases). CDR1 SGHTA and CDR2 FQGNSA come from the germline V gene. Trimming shortened V by 5 bases and J by 1 base, and 11 bases separated the two germline ends. This CDR3 has 14 amino acids. CDR3 protein: CASSQLDIQETQYF. The CDR3 nucleotides are TGTGCCAGCAGCCAACTGGACATCCAAGAGACCCAGTACTTC.

This clonotype has a handful of counts. The rearrangement uses TRBV15 and TRBJ2-3; unclear D gene. Germline V gene data show CDR1 as LNHNV and CDR2 as YYDKDF (reference sequence). Trimming cost V 0 bases and J 11 bases, with 15 bases left between them. The CDR3 has 14 residues. This chain's CDR3 is CATSRDYEFFGQYF. The CDR3 DNA sequence: TGTGCCACCAGCAGAGATTACGAGTTTTTTGGGCAGTATTTT.

The chain is built from TRBV5-6 and TRBJ2-3; 9 nucleotides align to TRBD2. V was pared by 1 base and J by 6 bases, with 6 bases of the junction left unmatched. CDR1 and CDR2 from the germline V gene are SGHDT and YYEEEE. The CDR3 has 15 amino acids. The DNA of the CDR3 is TGTGCCAGCAGCTTGCTAGCGGGGATTGTGGATACGCAGTATTTT. This translates into CASSLLAGIVDTQYF.

This sequence joins TRBV4-2 and TRBJ2-7, with TRBD1 identical over 8 bases. Per the germline V gene, CDR1 is LGHNA and CDR2 is YNFKEQ. The CDR3 is 15 amino acids. V trimming: 4 bases; J trimming: 2 bases; junction bases outside the gene matches: 7. CDR3 protein: CASSLRDRSAYEQYF. The CDR3 region has the DNA TGTGCCAGCAGCCTCCGGGACAGGTCGGCCTACGAGCAGTACTTC.

This clonotype has just a few counts. The J gene is TRBJ1-5, the V gene TRBV27; no clear D. The germline V and J ends were trimmed by 2 bases and 0 bases, with 8 bases remaining between them. This CDR3 is built from 15 residues. The germline V gene has CDR1 MNHEY and CDR2 SMNVEV (reference sequence). CDR3 in DNA: TGTGCCAGCAGTTTACTTGGGGATAGCAATCAGCCCCAGCATTTT. It is translated as CASSLLGDSNQPQHF.

This clonotype has at least ten counts. The chain employs TRBV4-3 and TRBJ2-3; maybe TRBD2 (7 bases). Trimming cost V 0 bases and J 3 bases, with 22 bases left between them. Germline V CDR1 and CDR2: LGHNA, YSLEER. The CDR3 runs 19 residues. The CDR3 nucleotides are TGCGCCAGCAGCCAAGATTGGGGTAGGGGGGGCGCCGGGACAGATACGCAGTATTTT. It yields the protein CASSQDWGRGGAGTDTQYF.

J is TRBJ1-1 and V is TRBV4-3; 7 bases match TRBD1. In germline, CDR1 is LGHNA, CDR2 YSLEER. CDR3 length: 14 residues. V lost 1 base and J lost 4; bases outside the gene matches: 3. CDR3 in amino acids: CASSQGAGGTEAFF. As DNA, the CDR3 is TGCGCCAGCAGCCAAGGGGCAGGGGGCACTGAAGCTTTCTTT.

The sample holds a few counts of this clonotype. This chain connects TRBV7-2 to TRBJ2-7, with D maybe TRBD1 (6 bases). Germline V CDR1 and CDR2: SGHTA, FQGNSA. V was trimmed by 4 bases and J by 1 base, leaving 11 bases between them. This CDR3 spans 14 amino acids. CDR3 in amino acids: CASSSRQGSYEQYF. CDR3 sequence (DNA): TGTGCCAGCAGCTCCAGGCAGGGGTCCTACGAGCAGTACTTC.

The chain combines TRBV6-2 or TRBV6-3 with TRBJ2-7, with 8 positions matching TRBD2. The trim removed 6 bases at V and 2 bases at J, leaving 6 bases unmatched. There are 14 residues in the CDR3. Germline V gene sequence: CDR1 MNHEY, CDR2 SVGEGT. CDR3 nucleotides: TGTGCCAGCAGACCGCTTAGCGGGACCTACGAGCAGTACTTC. It codes for CASRPLSGTYEQYF.

The chain couples TRBV4-3 to TRBJ1-2, with D unresolved. The CDR3 length is 17 residues. Germline V gene data show CDR1 as LGHNA and CDR2 as YSLEER. V was shortened by 0 bases and J by 1 base, with 15 bases between the two germline ends. CDR3 sequence (DNA): TGCGCCAGCAGCCAAGATCCCCAGGCAGCCCTTAACTATGGCTACACCTTC. Its translation is CASSQDPQAALNYGYTF.

This chain's CDR3 is CASSSLEYYQETQYF. The CDR3 DNA reads as TGTGCCAGCAGCTCCTTAGAATACTACCAAGAGACCCAGTACTTC. The J gene is TRBJ2-5, the V gene TRBV11-2; D not certain. V lost 4 bases and J lost 0, with 12 bases in between. The germline V gene has CDR1 SGHAT and CDR2 FQNNGV. The CDR3 extends over 15 amino acids. Full variable domain (rest looked up from reference TRBV11-2 and TRBJ2-5): EAGVAQSPRYKIIEKRQSVAFWCNPISGHATLYWYQQILGQGPKLLIQFQNNGVVDDSQLPKDRFSAERLKGVDSTLKIQPAKLEDSAVYLCASSSLEYYQETQYFGPGTRLLVL.

The J gene is TRBJ2-3, the V gene TRBV7-8, with 7 bases fitting TRBD1. Germline V lookup: CDR1 SGHVS, CDR2 FQNEAQ. The V segment lost 5 bases and the J segment 2 bases; nucleotides outside the gene matches: 7. The CDR3 is made up of 15 amino acids. This chain's CDR3 is CASSPGGPFTDTQYF. Here the CDR3 DNA reads TGTGCCAGCAGCCCAGGGGGACCCTTCACAGATACGCAGTATTTT. Based on the CDR3 plus reference TRBV7-8 and TRBJ2-3, the full variable domain is GAGVSQSPRYKVAKRGQDVALRCDPISGHVSLFWYQQALGQGPEFLTYFQNEAQLDKSGLPSDRFFAERPEGSVSTLKIQRTQQEDSAVYLCASSPGGPFTDTQYFGPGTRLTVL.

This rearrangement joins TRBV11-2 to TRBJ1-4, with a tentative D call TRBD1 (5 bases). The CDR3 extends over 13 amino acids. The germline V and J ends were trimmed by 9 bases and 8 bases, with 16 bases remaining between them. From germline, CDR1 is SGHAT and CDR2 FQNNGV. The CDR3 here is CASSGTFREKLFF. The DNA for the CDR3 is TGTGCCAGTTCCGGGACCTTTAGGGAAAAACTGTTTTTT.

This clonotype has just a few counts. The J gene is TRBJ2-6, the V gene TRBV28, with D hard to call. The CDR3 spans 13 residues. Germline CDR1 is MDHEN and CDR2 is SYDVKM. Deletions cut 8 bases from V and 0 bases from J, with 5 bases between. In DNA, the CDR3 is TGTGCCAGCTTCACCTCTGGGGCCAACGTCCTGACTTTC. It codes for CASFTSGANVLTF.

The chain recombines TRBV6-5 with TRBJ1-1; TRBD1 is a possible D gene (5 bases). The CDR3 sequence is 15 residues long. In germline, CDR1 is MNHEY, CDR2 SVGAGI. Trimming removed 6 bases at V and 1 base at J, with 15 bases between. The CDR3 DNA sequence: TGTGCCAGCAGCCCCTTTCTGGGGCGGAACACTGAAGCTTTCTTT. Amino acids: CASSPFLGRNTEAFF.

V gene TRBV20-1 combines with J gene TRBJ2-2; 9 positions agree with TRBD1. CDR1 is DFQATT and CDR2 is SNEGSKA in the germline V gene (reference sequence). V shed 6 bases and J 0 bases; nucleotides not matched to a gene: 8. CDR3 length equals 16 residues. CDR3 sequence: CSATGTGRANTGELFF. The CDR3 nucleotides are TGCAGTGCCACCGGGACAGGGCGGGCGAACACCGGGGAGCTGTTTTTT.

This clonotype has only a few counts. This chain connects TRBV4-2 to TRBJ2-3; 10 positions agree with TRBD2. Germline CDR1 and CDR2: LGHNA and YNFKEQ. CDR3 length equals 16 residues. V gave up 6 bases and J gave up 0 bases; unmatched junction bases: 6. In nucleotides, the CDR3 is TGTGCCAGCAGATTTGGACTAGCGGTTAGCACAGATACGCAGTATTTT. Its protein is CASRFGLAVSTDTQYF.

This clonotype was found many times. This CDR3 is CSADGTGEQYF. The CDR3 region has the DNA TGCAGCGCTGACGGGACGGGGGAGCAGTACTTC. This sequence joins TRBV29-1 and TRBJ2-7; perhaps D is TRBD1 or TRBD2 (5 bases each). Trimming stripped 7 bases from V and 7 bases from J, with 14 bases between. Germline CDR1 SQVTM, CDR2 ANQGSEA. The CDR3 is made up of 11 amino acids.

This clonotype was observed many times. The chain links TRBV19 to TRBJ2-1, with TRBD2 matching 8 bases. V trimming: 4 bases; J trimming: 8 bases; junction bases outside the gene matches: 10. Per germline, CDR1 LNHDA and CDR2 SQIVND (reference sequence). The CDR3 consists of 15 residues. CDR3 nucleotides: TGTGCCAGTAGTAGCCTCAGCGGGGGTCGATATGAGCAGTTCTTC. Translated: CASSSLSGGRYEQFF.

The chain is built from TRBV14 and TRBJ1-1; D is undetermined. Looked up from germline, CDR1 is SGHDN and CDR2 is FVKESK. The V end lost 0 bases, the J end lost 1 base, and 3 bases lay between the germline ends. This CDR3 is built from 13 residues. The CDR3 region is CASSQDTNTEAFF. Here the CDR3 DNA reads TGTGCCAGCAGCCAAGACACGAACACTGAAGCTTTCTTT.

This clonotype has just a few counts. V usage is TRBV14 and J usage is TRBJ1-1; D is ambiguous. This CDR3 is 15 amino acids long. Germline lookup yields CDR1 SGHDN and CDR2 FVKESK. V lost 0 bases and J lost 2, with 10 bases in between. As DNA, the CDR3 is TGTGCCAGCAGCCAAGATCTTGCATTCAACACTGAAGCTTTCTTT. Protein sequence: CASSQDLAFNTEAFF.

This clonotype was recorded a few times. CDR3 sequence reads: CASRGGPYEQYF. In DNA form, the CDR3 reads TGTGCCAGCAGGGGGGGACCCTACGAGCAGTACTTC. The rearrangement joins TRBV12-3 or TRBV12-4 to TRBJ2-7, with D tentatively TRBD2 (6 bases). The CDR3 covers 12 residues. With 6 bases removed from V and 2 bases from J, the gap between germline ends came to 8 bases.